Listed below are T cell receptor beta chains from one sample, sequenced in a study of cytomegalovirus exposure and HLA in healthy donors. This table comes from immunoSEQ multiplex PCR, and its TCRdb copy is limited to in-frame clones, with some not included. In the table there are about 140,000 clones, about 70% of which are singletons. Specimen: PBMCs. The receptors were gathered from a woman aged 55-69 years in good health and CMV-seropositive. CDR3s include the opening cysteine and the closing phenylalanine or tryptophan. D genes are given only for firm matches. Rows may omit the clone size; those that give it use once, few, many or a size class.

V gene: TRBV28; D gene: TRBD1; clone size: -; J gene: TRBJ1-2; CDR3 DNA: TGTGCCAGCAGTTCTGCGGGACAGGGAACCAATGGCTACACCTTC; CDR3 protein: CASSSAGQGTNGYTF
V gene: TRBV2; D gene: TRBD1; clone size: -; J gene: TRBJ2-5; CDR3 DNA: TGTGCCAGCAGGACAGACCGGGACAGTGGGGAGACCCAGTACTTC; CDR3 protein: CASRTDRDSGETQYF
V gene: TRBV5-1; D gene: TRBD1; clone size: -; J gene: TRBJ1-4; CDR3 DNA: TGCGCCAGCAGCTTGGGACAGGGGAATGAAAAACTGTTTTTT; CDR3 protein: CASSLGQGNEKLFF
V gene: TRBV5-1; D gene: TRBD1; clone size: -; J gene: TRBJ1-1; CDR3 DNA: TGCGCCAGCAGCTTGAGGGGGCGGGAAAACACTGAAGCTTTCTTT; CDR3 protein: CASSLRGRENTEAFF
V gene: TRBV30; D gene: -; clone size: once; J gene: TRBJ1-1; CDR3 DNA: TGTGCCTGGACCGCAGGGGTGAACACTGAAGCTTTCTTT; CDR3 protein: CAWTAGVNTEAFF
V gene: TRBV5-6; D gene: -; clone size: -; J gene: TRBJ2-7; CDR3 DNA: TGTGCCAGCAGCTCCAGGGCCTCCTACGAGCAGTACTTC; CDR3 protein: CASSSRASYEQYF
V gene: TRBV6-1; D gene: -; clone size: -; J gene: TRBJ1-1; CDR3 DNA: TGTGCCAGCACGATGGTAGATGAAGCTTTCTTT; CDR3 protein: CASTMVDEAFF
V gene: TRBV28; D gene: -; clone size: -; J gene: TRBJ2-7; CDR3 DNA: TGTGCCAGCAGCTCAACTGGGGGCCCCTACGAGCAGTACTTC; CDR3 protein: CASSSTGGPYEQYF
V gene: TRBV7-9; D gene: -; clone size: few; J gene: TRBJ2-1; CDR3 DNA: TGTGCCAGCAGCTTAGGGGTAGCGGCATCCTACAATGAGCAGTTCTTC; CDR3 protein: CASSLGVAASYNEQFF
V gene: TRBV27; D gene: -; clone size: -; J gene: TRBJ1-1; CDR3 DNA: TGTGCCAGCAGTTCCCGAGGGATGGTCACTGAAGCTTTCTTT; CDR3 protein: CASSSRGMVTEAFF
V gene: TRBV5-1; D gene: TRBD2; clone size: -; J gene: TRBJ2-7; CDR3 DNA: TGCGCCAGCAGCTTAACCGGGACTACCTACGAGCAGTACTTC; CDR3 protein: CASSLTGTTYEQYF
V gene: TRBV2; D gene: -; clone size: -; J gene: TRBJ2-1; CDR3 DNA: TGTGCCAGCAAGATAGACGGGTACAATGAGCAGTTCTTC; CDR3 protein: CASKIDGYNEQFF
V gene: TRBV6-6; D gene: -; clone size: few; J gene: TRBJ1-1; CDR3 DNA: TGTGCCAGCATTGGCCAACAAAGCGGGATCCCTGAAGCTTTCTTT; CDR3 protein: CASIGQQSGIPEAFF
V gene: TRBV25-1; D gene: -; clone size: -; J gene: TRBJ1-1; CDR3 DNA: TGTGCCAGCGGGGGGGACATGAACACTGAAGCTTTCTTT; CDR3 protein: CASGGDMNTEAFF
V gene: TRBV6-5; D gene: -; clone size: -; J gene: TRBJ1-1; CDR3 DNA: TGTGCCAGCAGTCGACAGCTTATGAACACTGAAGCTTTCTTT; CDR3 protein: CASSRQLMNTEAFF
V gene: TRBV5-1; D gene: -; clone size: -; J gene: TRBJ2-5; CDR3 DNA: TGCGCCAGCAGCTTGGGGACAGAAGGGACCCAGTACTTC; CDR3 protein: CASSLGTEGTQYF
V gene: TRBV6-1; D gene: -; clone size: -; J gene: TRBJ2-1; CDR3 DNA: TGTGCCAGCAGTGTCTGGACTTACAATGAGCAGTTCTTC; CDR3 protein: CASSVWTYNEQFF
V gene: TRBV28; D gene: TRBD2; clone size: -; J gene: TRBJ2-7; CDR3 DNA: TGTGCCAGCAGTTTATCGGGGGGAGTATACGAGCAGTACTTC; CDR3 protein: CASSLSGGVYEQYF
V gene: TRBV9; D gene: -; clone size: -; J gene: TRBJ1-5; CDR3 DNA: TGTGCCAGCAGTGCCCAGGGGCAACCGGGTCAGCCCCAGCATTTT; CDR3 protein: CASSAQGQPGQPQHF
V gene: TRBV5-1; D gene: TRBD1; clone size: -; J gene: TRBJ2-1; CDR3 DNA: TGCGCCAGCAGCCCGGGACAGAGGAATGAGCAGTTCTTC; CDR3 protein: CASSPGQRNEQFF
V gene: TRBV19; D gene: TRBD1; clone size: once; J gene: TRBJ2-7; CDR3 DNA: TGTGCCAGTAGTATAACAGGGGACTACGAGCAGTACTTC; CDR3 protein: CASSITGDYEQYF
V gene: TRBV6-1; D gene: -; clone size: medium-sized; J gene: TRBJ1-2; CDR3 DNA: TGTGCCAGCAGTGAAGTCGTGAACTATGGCTACACCTTC; CDR3 protein: CASSEVVNYGYTF
V gene: TRBV11-2; D gene: -; clone size: few; J gene: TRBJ1-3; CDR3 DNA: TGTGCCAGCAGCCAAGGGAGCTCTGGAAACACCATATATTTT; CDR3 protein: CASSQGSSGNTIYF
V gene: TRBV6-1; D gene: TRBD2; clone size: -; J gene: TRBJ2-7; CDR3 DNA: TGTGCCAGCACCGGCAGCGGGGTGGACGAGCAGTACTTC; CDR3 protein: CASTGSGVDEQYF